This record covers a single TCR beta chain. The identical CDR3 is also encoded by other nucleotide sequences in the sample. These data originate in a study of blood T cell repertoires in COVID-19. Study context: The United States, Italy and Spain provided the acute and convalescent COVID-19 samples.

The CDR3 covers 15 residues. Trimming pared 4 bases from V and 6 bases from J, leaving 15 bases between. CDR1 and CDR2 (germline): SEHNR, FQNEAQ (reference sequence). Using immunoSEQ multiplex PCR, the repertoire was profiled, and TCRdb retains in-frame clones only, with some absent. The table has approximately 94,000 clones, approximately 90% seen once. This clonotype was obtained from a woman between 45 and 65 years old in a cohort sampled during active COVID-19. The chain carries TRBV7-9 and TRBJ2-2, with D possibly TRBD1 on 8 matching bases. The source material was peripheral blood. The CDR3 region is CASSSTGEGAGELFF. The CDR3 DNA is TGTGCCAGCAGCTCGACAGGGGAGGGGGCCGGGGAGCTGTTTTTT. The full variable domain, with the rest looked up from reference TRBV7-9 and TRBJ2-2, is DTGVSQNPRHKITKRGQNVTFRCDPISEHNRLYWYRQTLGQGPEFLTYFQNEAQLEKSRLLSDRFSAERPKGSFSTLEIQRTEQGDSAMYLCASSSTGEGAGELFFGEGSRLTVL.